Listed below are T cell receptor beta chains from one sample, sequenced in a study of CD8+ T cells in alopecia areata. Measured with immunoSEQ multiplex PCR; TCRdb has only the in-frame clones, and not every one. The sample holds about 160,000 clones, 47% seen once. Sequencing was done on a sample of CD4+ T cells sorted from blood. The receptors originated from a human donor with alopecia areata. Each CDR3 is given with its conserved first and last residue. A D gene is named only where the DNA matches it firmly. A clone size is listed for some rows: how often the clone was seen (once, few, many), or a class if it is expanded.

V gene	J gene	clone size	D gene	CDR3 DNA	CDR3 protein
TRBV9	TRBJ2-1	-	-	TGTGCCAGCAGCGTCGCTCCCAGCGGCGCCGGGCAGTTCTTC	CASSVAPSGAGQFF
TRBV20-1	TRBJ2-7	-	TRBD1	TGCAGTGTGGCAGGGGGCTACGAGCAGTACTTC	CSVAGGYEQYF
TRBV28	TRBJ2-7	-	TRBD2	TGTGCCAGCAGTTCCACCGCTAGCGGGAGGAGCTACGAGCAGTACTTC	CASSSTASGRSYEQYF
TRBV29-1	TRBJ2-5	-	TRBD1	TGCAGCGTAGGGACAGCGCAAGAGACCCAGTACTTC	CSVGTAQETQYF
TRBV4-1	TRBJ2-1	-	TRBD2	TGCGCCAGCAGCCAAGCTTTTAGCGGGAGGGGGGTAATTGGGCAGTTCTTC	CASSQAFSGRGVIGQFF
TRBV5-1	TRBJ1-1	-	TRBD1	TGCGCCAGCAGCCCGGGACAGGGGGTTCGTGCTTTCTTT	CASSPGQGVRAFF
TRBV29-1	TRBJ2-7	-	-	TGCAGCGTCTGGACAGACGAGCAGTACTTC	CSVWTDEQYF
TRBV28	TRBJ2-6	few	-	TGTGCCAGCAGAATGAGGGCTGGGGCCAACGTCCTGACTTTC	CASRMRAGANVLTF
TRBV29-1	TRBJ1-5	-	TRBD1	TGCAGTGCGGGACAGGGTAGCGATCAGCCCCAGCATTTT	CSAGQGSDQPQHF
TRBV7-9	TRBJ2-3	-	-	TGTGCCAGCAGCTTAGCGGAGAATAGCCTCACAGATACGCAGTATTTT	CASSLAENSLTDTQYF
TRBV29-1	TRBJ2-2	-	TRBD1	TGCAGCGCCGGACAGGGTTACACCGGGGAGCTGTTTTTT	CSAGQGYTGELFF
TRBV28	TRBJ1-1	few	-	TGTGCCAGCAGCCTGACAGCACCTGAAGCTTTCTTT	CASSLTAPEAFF
TRBV9	TRBJ2-1	few	-	TGTGCCAGCAGCCCACTTCTTGGGGAGCAGTTCTTC	CASSPLLGEQFF
TRBV15	TRBJ2-6	once	-	TGTGCCACCAGCAGAGATCGGGTAGCCTCTGGGGCCAACGTCCTGACTTTC	CATSRDRVASGANVLTF
TRBV19	TRBJ2-6	-	-	TGTGCCAGTAGTTGGAGGGGGACCGGGGCCAACGTCCTGACTTTC	CASSWRGTGANVLTF
TRBV28	TRBJ2-3	-	-	TGTGCCAGCAGTTTCAGTTCCTCTAGCACAGATACGCAGTATTTT	CASSFSSSSTDTQYF
TRBV18	TRBJ1-5	-	-	TGTGCCAGCTCACCATTTGCAGGGGAGCGTCAGCCCCAGCATTTT	CASSPFAGERQPQHF
TRBV9	TRBJ2-7	-	TRBD2	TGTGCCAGCAGCGTAGCGGGTGAGCCGGGAGGGTACGAGCAGTACTTC	CASSVAGEPGGYEQYF
TRBV7-2	TRBJ2-3	-	TRBD2	TGTGCCAGCAGCCTGGTAGCGGGAGCCGGAGATACGCAGTATTTT	CASSLVAGAGDTQYF
TRBV7-8	TRBJ2-1	-	TRBD1	TGTGCCAGCAGCAAACGACAGGGTAGAATGAGTAATGAGCAGTTCTTC	CASSKRQGRMSNEQFF
TRBV30	TRBJ1-1	-	-	TGTGCCTGGAGTTGGAGGAAAAACACTGAAGCTTTCTTT	CAWSWRKNTEAFF
TRBV7-9	TRBJ1-4	few	-	TGTGCCAGCAGCTTGACCGGCGCAACTAATGAAAAACTGTTTTTT	CASSLTGATNEKLFF
TRBV6-5	TRBJ1-1	-	-	TGTGCCAGCAGTTACAGGATTCGGGCCACTGAAGCTTTCTTT	CASSYRIRATEAFF
TRBV5-6	TRBJ2-5	-	-	TGTGCCAGCAGCCTCTTGACGGAGACCCAGTACTTC	CASSLLTETQYF
TRBV27	TRBJ1-5	-	-	TGTGCCAGCAGTTTAATCGGGAGCAATCAGCCCCAGCATTTT	CASSLIGSNQPQHF
TRBV30	TRBJ2-5	once	-	TGTGCCTGGAGTGTAGTTTCGGGGGAGACCCAGTACTTC	CAWSVVSGETQYF
TRBV18	TRBJ2-1	-	-	TGTGCCAGCTCACTCCTAGTAGCGGACAATGAGCAGTTCTTC	CASSLLVADNEQFF
TRBV11-2	TRBJ2-1	-	-	TGTGCCAGCAGCTTAGAGACTACGACAAGTGAGCAGTTCTTC	CASSLETTTSEQFF
TRBV29-1	TRBJ2-1	-	TRBD2	TGCAGCGTTGATGGCGGGAGAGGTCGGAATGAGCAGTTCTTC	CSVDGGRGRNEQFF
TRBV6-5	TRBJ2-3	-	-	TGTGCCAGCAGTTACGCTGGGGATACGCAGTATTTT	CASSYAGDTQYF
TRBV6-5	TRBJ2-3	-	-	TGTGCCAGCAGAACCACAGATACGCAGTATTTT	CASRTTDTQYF
TRBV6-6	TRBJ2-7	-	-	TGTGCCAGCAGTTACTCGACCGGGCAACCGGAGCAGTACTTC	CASSYSTGQPEQYF
TRBV7-3	TRBJ1-1	few	-	TGTGCCAGCAGCTTAACGAGGCAAACTGAAGCTTTCTTT	CASSLTRQTEAFF
TRBV9	TRBJ1-4	-	-	TGTGCCAGCAGCGGACCTCCCGGACTACTGTTTTTT	CASSGPPGLLFF
TRBV5-1	TRBJ1-1	once	-	TGCGCCAGCAGCTTGTGGGGACGGAACACTGAAGCTTTCTTT	CASSLWGRNTEAFF
TRBV29-1	TRBJ2-1	few	TRBD2	TGCAGCGTTGGGGGCTTATTTACTAGCGGAGAACACTACAATGAGCAGTTCTTC	CSVGGLFTSGEHYNEQFF
TRBV27	TRBJ1-1	-	-	TGTGCCAGCAGCCCCCTCGGCACTGAAGCTTTCTTT	CASSPLGTEAFF
TRBV29-1	TRBJ2-4	few	-	TGCAGCGTTTTACTGGACAGTCTAGGGAACATTCAGTACTTC	CSVLLDSLGNIQYF
TRBV30	TRBJ1-2	-	TRBD1	TGTGCCTGGAGCGGGACAGATGGCTACACCTTC	CAWSGTDGYTF
TRBV10-3	TRBJ2-2	-	-	TGTGCCATCAGTGATTTCACCGGGGAGCTGTTTTTT	CAISDFTGELFF
TRBV14	TRBJ1-5	few	-	TGTGCCAGCAGCCCGGCAGGCGCAAATCAGCCCCAGCATTTT	CASSPAGANQPQHF
TRBV20-1	TRBJ2-7	-	-	TGCAGTGCTAGAGACATCCGGCAGTACTTC	CSARDIRQYF
TRBV2	TRBJ2-4	-	TRBD2	TGTGCCAGCAGTGAATTGGGGACTAGTTACTTC	CASSELGTSYF
TRBV29-1	TRBJ1-2	-	TRBD1	TGCAGCGTTTTTCAGGGACAGGGGTTTCCTAACTATGGCTACACCTTC	CSVFQGQGFPNYGYTF
TRBV28	TRBJ2-5	few	-	TGTGCCAGCAACCTGGGATTCAGCGAGACCCAGTACTTC	CASNLGFSETQYF
TRBV9	TRBJ2-1	-	-	TGTGCCAGCAGCGGCCCGGTTATAGCGAATGAGCAGTTCTTC	CASSGPVIANEQFF
TRBV5-4	TRBJ2-7	-	-	TGTGCCAGCAGCTTGAAAGCGGGCAACTACGAGCAGTACTTC	CASSLKAGNYEQYF
TRBV5-1	TRBJ2-1	few	TRBD2	TGCGCCAGCAGCTACCGAGCGGGAGCGATTGATGAGCAGTTCTTC	CASSYRAGAIDEQFF
TRBV29-1	TRBJ2-6	-	-	TGCAGCGTTTCCGCAGGGTTCTCTGGGGCCAACGTCCTGACTTTC	CSVSAGFSGANVLTF
TRBV19	TRBJ2-1	-	-	TGTGCCAGTAGTATTCTGGGCGGGACCTCCTACAATGAGCAGTTCTTC	CASSILGGTSYNEQFF
TRBV28	TRBJ2-3	few	TRBD2	TGTGCCAGCACGGCTAGCGGGAAACCAAGGTCAGATACGCAGTATTTT	CASTASGKPRSDTQYF
TRBV29-1	TRBJ1-5	-	TRBD1	TGCAGCGTGAGGGGGACAGGCAATCAGCCCCAGCATTTT	CSVRGTGNQPQHF
TRBV4-1	TRBJ1-5	-	-	TGCGCCAGCAGCCAATATGTTACAGGGTTTGGAAGCAATCAGCCCCAGCATTTT	CASSQYVTGFGSNQPQHF
TRBV15	TRBJ1-4	few	TRBD1	TGTGCCACCGGACAGGGACTGGGTGAAAAACTGTTTTTT	CATGQGLGEKLFF
TRBV5-4	TRBJ2-7	few	TRBD2	TGTGCCAGCAGCTTTCAACTAGCGAACGGAAGGTACGAGCAGTACTTC	CASSFQLANGRYEQYF
TRBV5-1	TRBJ2-7	-	-	TGCGCCAGCAGCTTGTATCCGTCCAGCGAGAACTACGAGCAGTACTTC	CASSLYPSSENYEQYF
TRBV15	TRBJ2-1	few	TRBD2	TGTGCCACCAGCAACGGGCGGGAGGGCCTGAATGAGCAGTTCTTC	CATSNGREGLNEQFF